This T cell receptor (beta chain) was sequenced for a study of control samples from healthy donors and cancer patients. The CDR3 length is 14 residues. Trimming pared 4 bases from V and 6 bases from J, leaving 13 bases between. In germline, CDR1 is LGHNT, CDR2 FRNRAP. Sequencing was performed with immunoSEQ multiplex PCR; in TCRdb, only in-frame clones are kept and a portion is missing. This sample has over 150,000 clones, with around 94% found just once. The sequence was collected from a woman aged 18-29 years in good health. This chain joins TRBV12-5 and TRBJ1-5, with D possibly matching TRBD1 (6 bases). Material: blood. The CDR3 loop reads CASGSYRDTQPQHF. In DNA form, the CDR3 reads TGTGCTAGTGGTTCGTACAGGGATACTCAGCCCCAGCATTTT. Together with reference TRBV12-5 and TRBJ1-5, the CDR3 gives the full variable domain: DARVTQTPRHKVTEMGQEVTMRCQPILGHNTVFWYRQTMMQGLELLAYFRNRAPLDDSGMPKDRFSAEMPDATLATLKIQPSEPRDSAVYFCASGSYRDTQPQHFGDGTRLSIL.